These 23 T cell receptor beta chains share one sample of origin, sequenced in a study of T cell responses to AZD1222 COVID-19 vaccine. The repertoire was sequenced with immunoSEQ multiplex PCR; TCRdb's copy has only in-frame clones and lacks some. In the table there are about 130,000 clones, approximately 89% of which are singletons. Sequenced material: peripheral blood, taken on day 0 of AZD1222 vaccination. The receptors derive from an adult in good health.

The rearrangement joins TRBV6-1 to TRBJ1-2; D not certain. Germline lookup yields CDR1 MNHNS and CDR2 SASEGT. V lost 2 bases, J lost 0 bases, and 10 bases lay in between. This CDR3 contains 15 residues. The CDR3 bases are TGTGCCAGCAGTGAAAATGTTCTAGCTAACTATGGCTACACCTTC. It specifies CASSENVLANYGYTF.

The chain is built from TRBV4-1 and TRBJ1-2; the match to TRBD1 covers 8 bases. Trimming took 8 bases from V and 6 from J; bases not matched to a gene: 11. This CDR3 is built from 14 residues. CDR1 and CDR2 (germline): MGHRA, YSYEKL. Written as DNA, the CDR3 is TGCGCCAGCGGAGGACAGGGCCCTTATGATGGCTACACCTTC. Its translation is CASGGQGPYDGYTF.

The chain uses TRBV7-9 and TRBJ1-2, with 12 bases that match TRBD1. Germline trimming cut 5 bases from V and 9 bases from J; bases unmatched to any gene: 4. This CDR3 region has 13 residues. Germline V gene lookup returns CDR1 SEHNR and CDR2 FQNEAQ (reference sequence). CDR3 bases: TGTGCCAGCAGCCGGGACAGGGGGCATAGCTACACCTTC. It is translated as CASSRDRGHSYTF.

The CDR3 coding sequence is TGCGCCAGCAGCTTGGGAAAGGGGGCCGCCTACGAGCAGTACTTC. Translating it yields CASSLGKGAAYEQYF. The chain couples TRBV5-1 to TRBJ2-7, with TRBD1 matching over 7 bases. The V segment lost 0 bases and the J segment 2 bases; nucleotides outside the gene matches: 5. There are 15 residues in the CDR3. Germline assignment: CDR1 SGHRS and CDR2 YFSETQ.

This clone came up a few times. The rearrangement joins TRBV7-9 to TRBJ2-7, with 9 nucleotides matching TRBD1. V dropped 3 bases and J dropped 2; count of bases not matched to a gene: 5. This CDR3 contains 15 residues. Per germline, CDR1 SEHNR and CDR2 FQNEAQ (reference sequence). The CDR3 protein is CASSFGDRDTYEQYF. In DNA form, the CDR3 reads TGTGCCAGCAGCTTTGGGGACAGGGACACCTACGAGCAGTACTTC.

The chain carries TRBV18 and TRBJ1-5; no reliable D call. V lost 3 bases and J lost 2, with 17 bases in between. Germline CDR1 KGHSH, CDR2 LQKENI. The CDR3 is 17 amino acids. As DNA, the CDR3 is TGTGCCAGCTCACCTCGGGGAGGGAAGTTGGGCAATCAGCCCCAGCATTTT. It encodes CASSPRGGKLGNQPQHF.

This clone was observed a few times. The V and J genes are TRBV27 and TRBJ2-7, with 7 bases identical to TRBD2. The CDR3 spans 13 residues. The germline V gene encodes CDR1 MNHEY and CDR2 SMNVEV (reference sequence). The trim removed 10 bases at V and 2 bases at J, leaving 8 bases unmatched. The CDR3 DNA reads TGTGCCACCCAGGGAGGGAGGGCCTACGAGCAGTACTTC. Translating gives CATQGGRAYEQYF.

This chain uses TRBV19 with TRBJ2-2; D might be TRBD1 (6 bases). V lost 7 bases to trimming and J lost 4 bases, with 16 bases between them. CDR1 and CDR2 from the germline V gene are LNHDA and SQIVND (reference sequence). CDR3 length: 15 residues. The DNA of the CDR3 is TGTGCCAGTACCAGGGTGTGGGGGCGCACCGGGGAGCTGTTTTTT. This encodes CASTRVWGRTGELFF. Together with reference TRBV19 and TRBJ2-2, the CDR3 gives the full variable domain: DGGITQSPKYLFRKEGQNVTLSCEQNLNHDAMYWYRQDPGQGLRLIYYSQIVNDFQKGDIAEGYSVSREKKESFPLTVTSAQKNPTAFYLCASTRVWGRTGELFFGEGSRLTVL.

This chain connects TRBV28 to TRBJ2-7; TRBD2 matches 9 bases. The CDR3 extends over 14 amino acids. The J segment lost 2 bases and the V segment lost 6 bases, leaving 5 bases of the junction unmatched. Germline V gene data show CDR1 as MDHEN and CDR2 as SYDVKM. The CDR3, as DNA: TGTGCCAGCAGGCCTAGCGGGATTACCTACGAGCAGTACTTC. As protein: CASRPSGITYEQYF.

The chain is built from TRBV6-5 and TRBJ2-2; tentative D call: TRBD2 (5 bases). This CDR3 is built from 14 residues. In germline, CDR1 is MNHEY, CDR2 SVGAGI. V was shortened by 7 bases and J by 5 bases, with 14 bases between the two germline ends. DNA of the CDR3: TGTGCCAGCACCCTGAGCAGGAGGACCGGGGAGCTGTTTTTT. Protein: CASTLSRRTGELFF.

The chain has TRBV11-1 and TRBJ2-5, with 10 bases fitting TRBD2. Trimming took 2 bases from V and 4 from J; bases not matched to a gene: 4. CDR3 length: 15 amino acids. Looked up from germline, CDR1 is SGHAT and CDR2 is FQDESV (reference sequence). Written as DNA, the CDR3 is TGTGCCAGCAGCTTACAAGCGGGAGGGCCAGAGACCCAGTACTTC. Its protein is CASSLQAGGPETQYF.

CDR3 nucleotides: TGTGCCAGCAGAGGGGATGCTGCTAACTATGGCTACACCTTC. The encoded protein is CASRGDAANYGYTF. The chain employs TRBV28 and TRBJ1-2; TRBD1 is a possible D gene (5 bases). Trimming took off 6 bases at V and 0 bases at J, with 11 bases between the two ends. Germline CDR1 reads MDHEN; CDR2 reads SYDVKM. CDR3 length equals 14 residues.

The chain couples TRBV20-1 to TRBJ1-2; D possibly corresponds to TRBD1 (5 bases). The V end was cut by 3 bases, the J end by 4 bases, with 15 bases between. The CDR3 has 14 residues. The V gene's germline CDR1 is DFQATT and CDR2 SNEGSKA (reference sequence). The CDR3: CSASLLGTGYGYTF. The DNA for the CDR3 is TGCAGTGCTAGTCTTCTGGGTACAGGCTATGGCTACACCTTC.

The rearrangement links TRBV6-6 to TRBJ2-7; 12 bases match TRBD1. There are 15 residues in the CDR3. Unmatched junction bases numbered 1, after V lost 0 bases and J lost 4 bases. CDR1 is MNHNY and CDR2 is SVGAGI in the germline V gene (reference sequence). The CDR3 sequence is CASSYSGQGAYEQYF. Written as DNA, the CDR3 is TGTGCCAGCAGTTACTCGGGACAGGGGGCGTACGAGCAGTACTTC.

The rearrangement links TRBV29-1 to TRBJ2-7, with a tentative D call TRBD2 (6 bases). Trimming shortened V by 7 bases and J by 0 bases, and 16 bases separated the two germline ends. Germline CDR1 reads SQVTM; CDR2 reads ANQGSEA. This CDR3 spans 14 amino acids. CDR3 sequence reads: CSASSGEPSYEQYF. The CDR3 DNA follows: TGCAGCGCCTCCTCGGGGGAACCCTCCTACGAGCAGTACTTC.

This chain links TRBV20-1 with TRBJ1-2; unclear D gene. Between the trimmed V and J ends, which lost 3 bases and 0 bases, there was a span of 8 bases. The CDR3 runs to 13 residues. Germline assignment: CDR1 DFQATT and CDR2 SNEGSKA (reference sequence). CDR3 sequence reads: CSASPGANYGYTF. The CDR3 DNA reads TGCAGTGCTAGTCCCGGGGCTAACTATGGCTACACCTTC.

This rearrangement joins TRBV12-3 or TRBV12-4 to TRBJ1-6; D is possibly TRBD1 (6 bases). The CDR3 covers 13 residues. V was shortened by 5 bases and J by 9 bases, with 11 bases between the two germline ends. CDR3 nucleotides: TGTGCCAGCAGTCTCCAGGGGAGTTCACCCCTCCACTTT. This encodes CASSLQGSSPLHF.

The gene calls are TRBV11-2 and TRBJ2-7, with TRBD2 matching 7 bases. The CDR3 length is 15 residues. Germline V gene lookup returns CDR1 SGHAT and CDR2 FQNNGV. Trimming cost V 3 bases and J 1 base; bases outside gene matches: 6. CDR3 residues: CASSFSGGGSYEQYF. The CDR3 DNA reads TGTGCCAGCAGCTTCTCAGGCGGGGGATCCTACGAGCAGTACTTC.

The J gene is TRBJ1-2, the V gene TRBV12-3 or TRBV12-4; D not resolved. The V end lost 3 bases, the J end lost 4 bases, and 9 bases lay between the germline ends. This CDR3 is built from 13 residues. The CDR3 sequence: CASSFRSGYGYTF. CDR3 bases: TGTGCCAGCAGTTTTAGGTCAGGCTATGGCTACACCTTC.

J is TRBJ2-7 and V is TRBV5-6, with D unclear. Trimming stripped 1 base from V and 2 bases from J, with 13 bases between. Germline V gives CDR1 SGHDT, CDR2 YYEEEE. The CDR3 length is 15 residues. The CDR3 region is CASSLFASTAYEQYF. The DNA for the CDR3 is TGTGCCAGCAGCTTGTTCGCGAGTACCGCCTACGAGCAGTACTTC.

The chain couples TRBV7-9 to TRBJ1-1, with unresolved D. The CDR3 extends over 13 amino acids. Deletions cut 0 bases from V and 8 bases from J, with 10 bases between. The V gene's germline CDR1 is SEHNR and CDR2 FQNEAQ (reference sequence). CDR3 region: CASSLAGHLEAFF. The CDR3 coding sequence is TGTGCCAGCAGCTTAGCCGGGCATTTAGAAGCTTTCTTT.

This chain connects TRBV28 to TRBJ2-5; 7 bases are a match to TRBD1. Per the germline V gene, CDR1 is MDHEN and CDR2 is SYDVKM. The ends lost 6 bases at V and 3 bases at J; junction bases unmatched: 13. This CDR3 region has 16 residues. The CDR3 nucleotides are TGTGCCAGCAGCGGGACAGAGAAGGGGGCAAAAGAGACCCAGTACTTC. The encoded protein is CASSGTEKGAKETQYF. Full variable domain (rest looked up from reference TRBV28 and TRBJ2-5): DVKVTQSSRYLVKRTGEKVFLECVQDMDHENMFWYRQDPGLGLRLIYFSYDVKMKEKGDIPEGYSVSREKKERFSLILESASTNQTSMYLCASSGTEKGAKETQYFGPGTRLLVL.

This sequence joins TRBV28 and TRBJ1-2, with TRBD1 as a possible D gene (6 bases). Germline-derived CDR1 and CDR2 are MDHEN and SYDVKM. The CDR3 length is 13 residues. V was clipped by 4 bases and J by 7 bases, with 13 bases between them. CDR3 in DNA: TGTGCCAGCAGTTCAGCAGGGGAGGGTGGCTACACCTTC. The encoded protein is CASSSAGEGGYTF.